This passage covers 25 T cell receptor beta chains from one sample sequenced in a study of beta chain features in type 1 diabetes. Broader study findings: There was a moderate but significant shortening of TCRB CDR3s in all four CD4+ subsets of Type 1 diabetes patients.

These TCRs' antigens remain unknown. Expressed TCRB transcripts got sequenced, as all isolated RNA was reverse transcribed. Data came from immunoSEQ multiplex PCR; TCRdb stores just in-frame clones and leaves some out. The sample records 200,000 to 300,000 clones, about 15% being singletons. The sequencing input was naive CD4+ T cells from blood. Every receptor here comes from a man between 25 and 39 years old with type 1 diabetes.

V gene TRBV28 combines with J gene TRBJ2-7; tentatively, D is TRBD2 (7 bases). Germline lookup yields CDR1 MDHEN and CDR2 SYDVKM. The CDR3 length is 15 residues. Trimming removed 5 bases from V and 0 bases from J, with 14 bases in between. The CDR3 spells CASSPGGRTSYEQYF. The DNA of the CDR3 is TGTGCCAGCAGTCCCGGGGGGCGGACCTCCTACGAGCAGTACTTC.

This clone occurred a few times. The chain employs TRBV4-2 and TRBJ2-7; weak D call: TRBD2 (6 bases). Trimming took 0 bases from V and 5 from J, leaving 11 bases between them. This CDR3 spans 14 amino acids. The germline CDR1 and CDR2 sequences are LGHNA and YNFKEQ. For the CDR3, the DNA is TGTGCCAGCAGCCAAGATAGGGCTAGCGACGAGCAGTACTTC. It specifies CASSQDRASDEQYF.

This clone was seen a handful of times. The chain recombines TRBV18 with TRBJ2-2; possibly TRBD2 for D (6 bases). Germline lookup yields CDR1 KGHSH and CDR2 LQKENI. V was cut by 2 bases and J by 4 bases, with 14 bases left in between. This CDR3 is 16 amino acids long. CDR3 protein: CASSPVRGRSTGELFF. The CDR3 region has the DNA TGTGCCAGCTCACCAGTTCGAGGGAGGAGCACCGGGGAGCTGTTTTTT.

This clone has only a few counts. This CDR3 reads CASSPQGPSYNEQFF. CDR3 coding DNA: TGTGCCAGCAGCCCACAGGGTCCATCCTACAATGAGCAGTTCTTC. The chain joins TRBV9 to TRBJ2-1; a possible D gene is TRBD1 (6 bases). The germline CDR1 and CDR2 sequences are SGDLS and YYNGEE. This CDR3 is built from 15 residues. V was clipped by 4 bases and J by 1 base, with 12 bases between them.

The chain combines TRBV25-1 with TRBJ1-4; TRBD1 is a possible D gene (5 bases). The CDR3 has 13 amino acids. V was trimmed by 4 bases and J by 8 bases, leaving 11 bases between them. Germline V gives CDR1 MGHDK, CDR2 SYGVNS. The CDR3 is CASSGAGREKLFF. CDR3 nucleotide sequence: TGTGCCAGCAGTGGGGCAGGGCGGGAAAAACTGTTTTTT.

The J gene is TRBJ1-2, the V gene TRBV20-1; D is uncertain. Per germline, CDR1 DFQATT and CDR2 SNEGSKA (reference sequence). V shed 2 bases and J shed 5 bases, with 6 bases lying between them. The CDR3 has 11 residues. CDR3 loop: CSARTLYGYTF. DNA of the CDR3: TGCAGTGCTAGAACTCTTTATGGCTACACCTTC.

In this sample, this clone turned up a few times. The gene calls are TRBV4-2 and TRBJ2-1; TRBD1 is a possible D gene (6 bases). From germline, CDR1 is LGHNA and CDR2 YNFKEQ. Trimming left V 5 bases short and J 8 bases short, with 16 bases between. This CDR3 has 14 residues. The CDR3: CASSGQGHSDEQFF. The CDR3 DNA is TGTGCCAGCAGCGGGCAGGGGCATTCCGATGAGCAGTTCTTC.

This clone was counted a single time. This sequence joins TRBV10-3 and TRBJ2-1; TRBD1 agrees at 9 bases. With 6 bases clipped from V and 7 bases from J, the junction kept 1 base outside the gene matches. Per the germline V gene, CDR1 is ENHRY and CDR2 is SYGVKD. CDR3 length equals 12 residues. CDR3 sequence (DNA): TGTGCCATCAGACAGGGGGCAAATGAGCAGTTCTTC. Protein sequence: CAIRQGANEQFF.

This clone was counted between two and nine times. The chain uses TRBV7-9 and TRBJ2-7, with TRBD1 matching over 7 bases. J lost 0 bases, V lost 5 bases, and 13 bases had no gene match. CDR1 and CDR2 from the germline V gene are SEHNR and FQNEAQ (reference sequence). The CDR3 spans 17 residues. This CDR3 reads CASSQTSGTAFSYEQYF. The CDR3 coding sequence is TGTGCCAGCAGCCAAACGTCGGGGACAGCCTTCTCCTACGAGCAGTACTTC.

The chain employs TRBV5-4 and TRBJ1-2; TRBD1 aligns across 11 bases. V shed 5 bases and J 6 bases; nucleotides not matched to a gene: 12. Per germline, CDR1 SGHNT and CDR2 YYREEE (reference sequence). This CDR3 has 16 residues. DNA of the CDR3: TGTGCCAGCAGTCGGAACTTGAGGACAGGGGGCGATGGCTACACCTTC. Amino acid sequence: CASSRNLRTGGDGYTF.

J is TRBJ1-1 and V is TRBV29-1; TRBD1 matches 7 bases. The V gene's germline CDR1 is SQVTM and CDR2 ANQGSEA. The CDR3 sequence is 12 residues long. J lost 5 bases, V lost 6 bases, and 6 bases had no gene match. The CDR3 is CSVATGVTEAFF. The CDR3 DNA reads TGCAGCGTCGCTACAGGGGTGACTGAAGCTTTCTTT.

The V call is TRBV6-6, the J call TRBJ1-6, with no clear D. Trimming took 5 bases from V and 10 from J, leaving 9 bases between them. CDR1 and CDR2 (germline): MNHNY, SVGAGI (reference sequence). The CDR3 has 12 residues. Here the CDR3 reads CASSREGSPLHF. The DNA of the CDR3 is TGTGCCAGCAGTCGGGAAGGGTCACCCCTCCACTTT.

This clone was seen a handful of times. The chain is built from TRBV10-3 and TRBJ1-5; TRBD1 might be the D (6 bases). The germline CDR1 and CDR2 sequences are ENHRY and SYGVKD. V dropped 11 bases and J dropped 4 bases, with 12 bases sitting between them. The CDR3 covers 12 residues. Here the CDR3 DNA reads TGTGCCTCCAGACAGGATAATCAGCCCCAGCATTTT. Amino acids: CASRQDNQPQHF.

The chain has TRBV5-1 and TRBJ2-1; D is perhaps TRBD1 (6 bases). Trimming left V 6 bases short and J 0 bases short, with 10 bases between. This CDR3 has 14 residues. The germline gives CDR1 SGHRS, CDR2 YFSETQ. The CDR3: CASNRDSSYNEQFF. The CDR3 nucleotides read TGCGCCAGCAACAGGGATAGCTCCTACAATGAGCAGTTCTTC.

This clone was counted only a few times. The chain recombines TRBV18 with TRBJ2-7, with 7 bases aligning to TRBD1. Losses at the gene ends were 4 bases for V and 2 bases for J; bases not matched to a gene: 8. Germline CDR1 reads KGHSH; CDR2 reads LQKENI. The length of the CDR3 is 15 residues. The CDR3 DNA reads as TGTGCCAGCTCACTGTACAGGGGAGTGGCCTACGAGCAGTACTTC. Its protein is CASSLYRGVAYEQYF.

This clone was counted a few times. The chain recombines TRBV5-1 with TRBJ1-1, with 7 bases matching TRBD1. This CDR3 is built from 14 residues. Germline trimming cut 5 bases from V and 5 bases from J; bases unmatched to any gene: 9. Per the germline V gene, CDR1 is SGHRS and CDR2 is YFSETQ. As DNA, the CDR3 is TGCGCCAGCAGGATCGGGAGGGGGCGGACTGAAGCTTTCTTT. This codes for CASRIGRGRTEAFF. The entire variable domain, with the rest obtained from reference TRBV5-1 and TRBJ1-1, is as follows: KAGVTQTPRYLIKTRGQQVTLSCSPISGHRSVSWYQQTPGQGLQFLFEYFSETQRNKGNFPGRFSGRQFSNSRSEMNVSTLELGDSALYLCASRIGRGRTEAFFGQGTRLTVV.

This clone has more than one count but fewer than ten. The rearrangement joins TRBV29-1 to TRBJ2-7, with TRBD1 identical over 7 bases. CDR1 is SQVTM, CDR2 ANQGSEA, per germline. The CDR3 runs to 12 residues. Losses at the gene ends were 6 bases for V and 2 bases for J; bases not matched to a gene: 4. The CDR3 bases are TGCAGCGTCTCGACAGGGACCTACGAGCAGTACTTC. Translating it yields CSVSTGTYEQYF.

This chain connects TRBV4-1 to TRBJ1-2, with 9 positions matching TRBD1. Germline CDR1 reads MGHRA; CDR2 reads YSYEKL. With V trimmed by 4 bases and J by 6 bases, 12 bases remained unmatched. This CDR3 has 16 amino acids. The chain's CDR3 is CASSPGTGKVGDGYTF. In nucleotides, the CDR3 is TGCGCCAGCAGCCCCGGGACAGGGAAGGTTGGTGATGGCTACACCTTC.

A few counts support this clone. V gene TRBV5-4 combines with J gene TRBJ2-1; D is perhaps TRBD1 (7 bases). V shed 2 bases and J shed 7 bases, with 13 bases lying between them. Germline loops: CDR1 SGHNT, CDR2 YYREEE (reference sequence). The CDR3 is made up of 14 amino acids. As DNA, the CDR3 is TGTGCCAGCAGCTTTCTGCAGGGGGGAAATGAGCAGTTCTTC. Its translation is CASSFLQGGNEQFF. The variable domain in full, with the rest retrieved from reference TRBV5-4 and TRBJ2-1, is ETGVTQSPTHLIKTRGQQVTLRCSSQSGHNTVSWYQQALGQGPQFIFQYYREEENGRGNFPPRFSGLQFPNYSSELNVNALELDDSALYLCASSFLQGGNEQFFGPGTRLTVL.

This clone has just a few counts. The gene calls are TRBV19 and TRBJ2-5, with TRBD1 as a possible D gene (6 bases). The CDR3 has 15 amino acids. Per the germline V gene, CDR1 is LNHDA and CDR2 is SQIVND (reference sequence). V was pared by 3 bases and J by 1 base, with 12 bases between. DNA of the CDR3: TGTGCCAGTAGTATCGGACAGAACTTCCAAGAGACCCAGTACTTC. This gives the protein CASSIGQNFQETQYF.

This clone was detected a few times. The V gene is TRBV6-1, the J gene TRBJ1-1, with TRBD1 matching 7 bases. Germline CDR1 is MNHNS and CDR2 is SASEGT. The CDR3 sequence is 13 residues long. With V trimmed by 4 bases and J by 4 bases, 3 bases remained unmatched. This CDR3 reads CASSVQGGTEAFF. As DNA, the CDR3 is TGTGCCAGCAGTGTTCAGGGGGGCACTGAAGCTTTCTTT.

The gene calls are TRBV9 and TRBJ1-2; 10 nucleotides align to TRBD1. Germline loops: CDR1 SGDLS, CDR2 YYNGEE. Trimming took 5 bases from V and 7 from J; bases not matched to a gene: 8. The length of the CDR3 is 14 residues. CDR3 amino acids: CASRPGTGDIGYTF. CDR3 nucleotides: TGTGCCAGCAGACCGGGGACAGGGGACATTGGCTACACCTTC.

CDR3 coding DNA: TGTGCCAGCAGTTACTCCAGGAGGAACTATGGCTACACCTTC. Amino acids: CASSYSRRNYGYTF. The rearrangement joins TRBV6-5 to TRBJ1-2; D is unclear. This CDR3 region has 14 residues. V was trimmed by 0 bases and J by 2 bases, leaving 7 bases between them. Germline V gene data show CDR1 as MNHEY and CDR2 as SVGAGI.

A few counts support this clone. The rearrangement joins TRBV5-1 to TRBJ2-7, with a possible D match to TRBD1 (6 bases). Trimming pared 0 bases from V and 3 bases from J, leaving 10 bases between. The CDR3 runs to 14 residues. CDR1 SGHRS and CDR2 YFSETQ come from the germline V gene. The DNA of the CDR3 is TGCGCCAGCAGCTTGGGACAGGATTTCTACGAGCAGTACTTC. Its translation is CASSLGQDFYEQYF.

This clone turned up a few times. This chain links TRBV27 with TRBJ2-1, with 14 bases identical to TRBD2. The germline gives CDR1 MNHEY, CDR2 SMNVEV (reference sequence). The CDR3 totals 18 residues. Trimming cost V 5 bases and J 4 bases; bases outside gene matches: 10. The CDR3 DNA sequence: TGTGCCAGCAGTCCAGGACTAGCGGGAGGTAGTCGGTACAATGAGCAGTTCTTC. Translated: CASSPGLAGGSRYNEQFF.